The clone carrying this T cell receptor beta chain came up many times. Its antigen is still unknown. Study results and limitations: Tumor memory CD4+ T cell TCR gene usage clustered with blood and lymph node memory CD4+ cells and lymph node naive CD4+ cells. Greatest tumor Treg TCR overlap was with tumor naive CD4+ cells.

This CDR3 is built from 11 residues. With 1 base removed from V and 7 bases from J, the gap between germline ends came to 4 bases. Constant-region reverse primers amplified full-length variable regions, followed by semi-nested Nested Universal Primer A PCR. TCRdb reanalysed the 5' RACE reads using MiXCR and keeps one entry per CDR3 protein. The data show approximately 23,000 distinct CDR3 sequences, less than 40% seen once. Naive CD4+ cells had CD25+ Tregs removed. V and J are TRBV12-3 or TRBV12-4 and TRBJ1-2; D unclear. Material for sequencing was tumor-infiltrating naive CD4+ T cells sorted from the breast tumor. This sample's subset: naive CD4+ T cells, CD4+CD45RA+CD25-. The receptor was derived from a female donor with breast cancer. CDR3 DNA: TGTGCCAGCAGTTTAGAAGGTGGCTACACCTTC. Protein: CASSLEGGYTF.